This passage covers 27 T cell receptor beta chains from one sample sequenced in a study of CD8 T cells in ankylosing spondylitis. Each CDR3 protein gets one entry after TCRdb re-called the 5' RACE reads with MiXCR. The repertoire holds around 390,000 distinct CDR3 sequences, approximately 20% seen once, with 15% to 20% in the top ten. General observations from the study: Ankylosing spondylitis blood appeared to be characterized by a TCR beta motif of eight highly homologous variants.

Antigens of these TCRs are unknown. The sample consisted of blood, either unsorted or a sorted T cell fraction (not recorded which). Source of these receptors: a male donor with ankylosing spondylitis.

The chain couples TRBV5-1 to TRBJ2-1; D ambiguous. Between the trimmed V and J ends, which lost 0 bases and 3 bases, there was a span of 13 bases. Germline assignment: CDR1 SGHRS and CDR2 YFSETQ. The CDR3 covers 16 residues. CDR3: CASSLGGPEVYNEQFF. The CDR3 region has the DNA TGCGCCAGCAGCTTGGGTGGGCCTGAAGTCTACAATGAGCAGTTCTTC.

This clonotype was seen a few times. The chain is built from TRBV30 and TRBJ2-4; 7 bases map to TRBD2. The CDR3 length is 14 residues. CDR1 GTSNPN and CDR2 SVGIG come from the germline V gene (reference sequence). Trimming at V came to 3 bases and at J to 6 bases, leaving 8 bases not matched to a gene. CDR3 loop: CAWSRRGEGNIQYF. The CDR3 DNA reads as TGTGCCTGGAGCCGAAGAGGGGAGGGAAACATTCAGTACTTC. Combining the CDR3 with reference TRBV30 and TRBJ2-4 gives the whole variable domain SQTIHQWPATLVQPVGSPLSLECTVEGTSNPNLYWYRQAAGRGLQLLFYSVGIGQISSEVPQNLSASRPQDRQFILSSKKLLLSDSGFYLCAWSRRGEGNIQYFGAGTRLSVL.

This clonotype was seen more than once but under ten times. The V gene is TRBV6-5, the J gene TRBJ2-5, with D uncertain. V lost 4 bases, J lost 1 base, and 10 bases lay in between. The CDR3 length is 14 residues. Germline V gene lookup returns CDR1 MNHEY and CDR2 SVGAGI. In DNA form, the CDR3 reads TGTGCCAGCAGTTCTAGGGCAATCCAAGAGACCCAGTACTTC. This encodes CASSSRAIQETQYF.

This clonotype was counted between two and nine times. The rearrangement uses TRBV14 and TRBJ2-2; D assignment may be TRBD1 or TRBD2 (6 bases each). CDR3 size: 15 residues. V lost 1 base and J lost 5, with 11 bases in between. CDR1 is SGHDN and CDR2 is FVKESK in the germline V gene. The CDR3 spells CASSQVLGGTGELFF. The CDR3 region has the DNA TGTGCCAGCAGCCAAGTCCTAGGGGGGACCGGGGAGCTGTTTTTT.

This clonotype has more than one count but fewer than ten. The chain links TRBV19 to TRBJ1-1; D remains ambiguous. Deletions cut 5 bases from V and 1 base from J, with 11 bases between. In germline, CDR1 is LNHDA, CDR2 SQIVND (reference sequence). This CDR3 is built from 14 residues. The chain's CDR3 is CASSAAWANTEAFF. As DNA, the CDR3 is TGTGCCAGTAGTGCGGCGTGGGCGAACACTGAAGCTTTCTTT. The entire variable domain, with the rest obtained from reference TRBV19 and TRBJ1-1, is as follows: DGGITQSPKYLFRKEGQNVTLSCEQNLNHDAMYWYRQDPGQGLRLIYYSQIVNDFQKGDIAEGYSVSREKKESFPLTVTSAQKNPTAFYLCASSAAWANTEAFFGQGTRLTVV.

This clonotype occurred a few times. J is TRBJ2-7 and V is TRBV5-5; D unclear. The V and J ends lost 3 bases and 7 bases respectively, with 17 bases between them. Germline V CDR1 and CDR2: SGHKS, YYEKEE (reference sequence). CDR3 length: 14 residues. CDR3 protein: CASSWGNTGREQYF. The CDR3, as DNA: TGTGCCAGCAGCTGGGGAAACACGGGCCGGGAGCAGTACTTC.

V usage is TRBV3-1 and J usage is TRBJ2-7; D call uncertain. The CDR3 has 13 residues. CDR1 is LGHDT, CDR2 YNNKEL, per germline (reference sequence). Trimming removed 1 base at V and 3 bases at J, with 7 bases between. CDR3 bases: TGTGCCAGCAGCCAAGTGGAGAACTACGAGCAGTACTTC. Protein product: CASSQVENYEQYF.

This clonotype was observed a handful of times. The chain has TRBV7-3 and TRBJ2-1, with TRBD2 matching 12 bases. CDR1 and CDR2 (germline): SGHTA, FQGTGA. J lost 6 bases, V lost 0 bases, and 6 bases had no gene match. The CDR3 contains 17 residues. CDR3 protein: CASSLTSLAGGANEQFF. CDR3 nucleotide sequence: TGTGCCAGCAGCTTAACCTCACTAGCGGGAGGTGCCAATGAGCAGTTCTTC.

This clonotype was seen repeatedly, ten times or more. The V and J genes are TRBV11-2 and TRBJ1-3; maybe TRBD1 (5 bases). V was pared by 6 bases and J by 2 bases, with 11 bases between. CDR1 is SGHAT, CDR2 FQNNGV, per germline. This CDR3 has 14 amino acids. This CDR3 reads CASRQTTAGNTIYF. CDR3 in DNA: TGTGCCAGCAGGCAGACGACAGCTGGAAACACCATATATTTT.

The chain couples TRBV29-1 to TRBJ2-7; 8 bases are a match to TRBD1. There are 13 residues in the CDR3. V dropped 4 bases and J dropped 1; count of bases not matched to a gene: 3. CDR1 and CDR2 from the germline V gene are SQVTM and ANQGSEA. For the CDR3, the DNA is TGCAGCGTTGCCCGGACAGGGTCCTACGAGCAGTACTTC. Protein product: CSVARTGSYEQYF.

The chain employs TRBV5-5 and TRBJ1-4, with 9 nucleotides matching TRBD1. This CDR3 has 15 amino acids. The junction had 6 bases not matched to a gene; V was cut back by 4 bases and J by 5 bases. The germline V gene has CDR1 SGHKS and CDR2 YYEKEE (reference sequence). DNA for the CDR3: TGTGCCAGCAGCGGCCATGGACAGGGGAATGAAAAACTGTTTTTT. Residues: CASSGHGQGNEKLFF.

This clonotype has more than one count but fewer than ten. The rearrangement joins TRBV25-1 to TRBJ2-3, with 10 positions matching TRBD1. The CDR3 has 17 residues. V lost 6 bases and J lost 1; bases outside the gene matches: 10. CDR1 is MGHDK, CDR2 SYGVNS, per germline. The DNA for the CDR3 is TGTGCCAGCAGAACCGGGCGGGGGACAGGGGGCACAGATACGCAGTATTTT. Amino acid sequence: CASRTGRGTGGTDTQYF.

This clonotype showed up just a few times. Here the CDR3 reads CASSSLSQRIGYGYTF. In nucleotides, the CDR3 is TGTGCCAGCAGCTCACTCTCCCAAAGAATCGGCTATGGCTACACCTTC. The chain carries TRBV5-6 and TRBJ1-2; no clear D. The V gene's germline CDR1 is SGHDT and CDR2 YYEEEE. This CDR3 has 16 residues. The V end lost 3 bases, the J end lost 4 bases, and 19 bases lay between the germline ends.

The sample holds one count of this clonotype. The chain recombines TRBV12-3 or TRBV12-4 with TRBJ2-7; 10 nucleotides align to TRBD1. The CDR3 consists of 16 residues. V lost 2 bases and J lost 4; bases outside the gene matches: 8. CDR3 protein: CASSLISGTGVYEQYF. CDR3 nucleotides: TGTGCCAGCAGTTTAATTTCTGGGACAGGGGTGTACGAGCAGTACTTC.

This clonotype has just a few counts. The chain has TRBV20-1 and TRBJ1-4, with D unresolved. This CDR3 region has 14 residues. V was pared by 6 bases and J by 1 base, with 12 bases between. Germline V lookup: CDR1 DFQATT, CDR2 SNEGSKA (reference sequence). The CDR3 sequence is CSARPAGTNEKLFF. In DNA, the CDR3 is TGCAGTGCCCGACCAGCGGGAACTAATGAAAAACTGTTTTTT.

The chain links TRBV20-1 to TRBJ2-5; D unresolved. The CDR3 sequence is 13 residues long. The V and J ends lost 6 bases and 5 bases respectively, with 16 bases between them. CDR1 and CDR2 from the germline V gene are DFQATT and SNEGSKA (reference sequence). CDR3 DNA: TGCAGTGCGATGCAGAACCTCCGGGAGACCCAGTACTTC. This encodes CSAMQNLRETQYF.

This clonotype was counted between two and nine times. CDR3 nucleotide sequence: TGTGCCAGCAGGTTATTGGGGACGACCTACGAGCAGTACTTC. Translation gives CASRLLGTTYEQYF. J is TRBJ2-7 and V is TRBV11-3, with D possibly called TRBD1 or TRBD2 (5 bases each). This CDR3 spans 14 amino acids. CDR1 SGHNT and CDR2 YENEEA come from the germline V gene. Trimming pared 6 bases from V and 2 bases from J, leaving 14 bases between.

This chain connects TRBV6-5 to TRBJ2-7, with a tentative D call TRBD1 (6 bases). This CDR3 region has 12 residues. Trimming removed 6 bases from V and 5 bases from J, with 11 bases in between. Germline V gene sequence: CDR1 MNHEY, CDR2 SVGAGI. The CDR3, as DNA: TGTGCCAGCAGCACACAGGGTAACGAGCAGTACTTC. As protein: CASSTQGNEQYF.

J is TRBJ2-1 and V is TRBV20-1; a possible D gene is TRBD1 (6 bases). The germline V gene has CDR1 DFQATT and CDR2 SNEGSKA (reference sequence). The CDR3 runs to 16 residues. V lost 5 bases and J lost 0, with 17 bases in between. Written as DNA, the CDR3 is TGCAGTGCTGAACCGTACAGGGCGAGCTCCTACAATGAGCAGTTCTTC. It specifies CSAEPYRASSYNEQFF.

This clonotype was observed many times. The rearrangement joins TRBV12-3 or TRBV12-4 to TRBJ1-1, with a weak D call TRBD1 (6 bases). Trimming stripped 6 bases from V and 4 bases from J, with 12 bases between. The CDR3 contains 13 residues. CDR3 nucleotide sequence: TGTGCCAGCAGCAACAACAGGGTCACTGAAGCTTTCTTT. Translation gives CASSNNRVTEAFF.

This clonotype has more than one count but fewer than ten. J is TRBJ1-6 and V is TRBV20-1; the D is unclear. The CDR3 is 13 residues long. In germline, CDR1 is DFQATT, CDR2 SNEGSKA (reference sequence). V was trimmed by 3 bases and J by 8 bases, leaving 11 bases between them. The CDR3 bases are TGCAGTGCTAGCAAGGGCCCGGATTCACCCCTCCACTTT. Protein sequence: CSASKGPDSPLHF.

This rearrangement joins TRBV7-7 to TRBJ1-5; D not certain. The CDR3 consists of 13 residues. V lost 4 bases and J 7 bases, leaving 11 bases between the germline ends. Germline V gene lookup returns CDR1 SSHAT and CDR2 FNYEAQ (reference sequence). The CDR3 loop is CASSSGPGQPQHF. The CDR3 nucleotides are TGTGCCAGCAGCTCCGGACCGGGACAGCCCCAGCATTTT.

The chain combines TRBV5-1 with TRBJ2-3; TRBD2 agrees at 10 bases. Trimming took 4 bases from V and 0 from J; bases not matched to a gene: 11. This CDR3 region has 18 residues. Germline V gene data show CDR1 as SGHRS and CDR2 as YFSETQ. The CDR3 region has the DNA TGCGCCAGCAGCCCCACACGGGAGACTAGCGGGAGCACAGATACGCAGTATTTT. This gives the protein CASSPTRETSGSTDTQYF.

The chain combines TRBV7-2 with TRBJ2-1; D may match TRBD1 or TRBD2 (7 bases each). Germline V gene data show CDR1 as SGHTA and CDR2 as FQGNSA. The CDR3 has 15 residues. V lost 1 base and J lost 12, with 19 bases in between. CDR3 sequence: CASSLGWGGGAGQFF. In DNA form, the CDR3 reads TGTGCCAGCAGCTTAGGTTGGGGAGGGGGCGCCGGGCAGTTCTTC.

This clonotype turned up a few times. The chain uses TRBV9 and TRBJ2-2; TRBD1 aligns across 9 bases. J gave up 9 bases and V 1 base, and 4 bases lay outside the gene matches. This CDR3 is built from 14 residues. Per the germline V gene, CDR1 is SGDLS and CDR2 is YYNGEE. CDR3 sequence: CASSVRDRERELFF. The DNA of the CDR3 is TGTGCCAGCAGCGTACGGGACAGGGAACGGGAGCTGTTTTTT.

The chain employs TRBV7-9 and TRBJ2-1; 7 bases are shared with TRBD2. The germline V gene has CDR1 SEHNR and CDR2 FQNEAQ (reference sequence). The CDR3 loop spans 12 amino acids. With 5 bases clipped from V and 10 bases from J, the junction kept 5 bases outside the gene matches. The CDR3 DNA sequence: TGTGCCAGCAGCCGGGCAGCGGGAGAGCAGTTCTTC. This translates into CASSRAAGEQFF.

The chain is built from TRBV20-1 and TRBJ2-7; D possibly corresponds to TRBD1 (6 bases). V was pared by 4 bases and J by 4 bases, with 20 bases between. This CDR3 has 15 amino acids. Germline lookup yields CDR1 DFQATT and CDR2 SNEGSKA (reference sequence). The CDR3 region is CSANSLGAQWYEQYF. The DNA of the CDR3 is TGCAGTGCTAACTCCTTGGGGGCTCAATGGTACGAGCAGTACTTC.